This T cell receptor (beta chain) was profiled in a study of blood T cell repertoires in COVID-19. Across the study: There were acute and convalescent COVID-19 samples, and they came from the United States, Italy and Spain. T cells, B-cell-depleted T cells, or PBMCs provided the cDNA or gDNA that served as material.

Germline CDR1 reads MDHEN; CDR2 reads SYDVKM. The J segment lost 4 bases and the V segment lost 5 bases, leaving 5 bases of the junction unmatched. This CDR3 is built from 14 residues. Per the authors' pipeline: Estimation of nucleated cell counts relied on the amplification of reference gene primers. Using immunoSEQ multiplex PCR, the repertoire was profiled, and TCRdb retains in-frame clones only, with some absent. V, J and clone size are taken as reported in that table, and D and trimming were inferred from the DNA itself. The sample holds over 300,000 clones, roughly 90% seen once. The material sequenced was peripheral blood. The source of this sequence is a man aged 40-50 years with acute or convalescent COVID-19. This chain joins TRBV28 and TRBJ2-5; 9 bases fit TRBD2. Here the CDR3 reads CASSRTSVGETQYF. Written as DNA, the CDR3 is TGTGCCAGCAGTCGGACTAGCGTCGGAGAGACCCAGTACTTC.